This entry lists 23 T cell receptor beta chains sequenced from one sample in a study of OX40 agonist ivuxolimab in advanced cancers. Receptors were amplified or captured by the immunoSEQ multiplex PCR assay. In TCRdb, the immuneACCESS table is reduced to in-frame sequences with V and J assigned. These tables do not hold every clone; where another copy was compared, an unresolved V gene accounts for under half, and the others remain unexplained. Across this sample there are 65,000 to 85,000 clones, with around 87% seen only once. The ten largest clones represent just over 2.5% of the sample. The material was CD4+ or CD8+ T cells sorted from blood, obtained in a trial of the OX40 agonist ivuxolimab. Source of these receptors: an adult with an advanced solid tumor such as melanoma, head and neck, liver or kidney cancer.

The chain uses TRBV5-8 and TRBJ1-5, with D hard to call. This CDR3 contains 16 residues. V dropped 2 bases and J dropped 2 bases, with 14 bases sitting between them. Germline loops: CDR1 SGHTS, CDR2 YDEGEE. The CDR3 coding sequence is TGTGCCAGCAGCTTTGAAGGGAAAATGGGCAATCAGCCCCAGCATTTT. Translated, it gives CASSFEGKMGNQPQHF.

This sequence joins TRBV7-6 and TRBJ1-5, with TRBD1 matching over 7 bases. Losses at the gene ends were 5 bases for V and 5 bases for J; bases not matched to a gene: 3. This CDR3 has 13 residues. Germline V gives CDR1 SGHVS, CDR2 FNYEAQ. CDR3 in amino acids: CASSAQGDQPQHF. The CDR3 coding sequence is TGTGCCAGCAGCGCTCAGGGGGATCAGCCCCAGCATTTT. Based on the CDR3 plus reference TRBV7-6 and TRBJ1-5, the full variable domain is GAGVSQSPRYKVTKRGQDVALRCDPISGHVSLYWYRQALGQGPEFLTYFNYEAQQDKSGLPNDRFSAERPEGSISTLTIQRTEQRDSAMYRCASSAQGDQPQHFGDGTRLSIL.

This chain connects TRBV5-1 to TRBJ2-1; 12 bases map to TRBD2. CDR3 length: 16 amino acids. With V trimmed by 4 bases and J by 8 bases, 10 bases remained unmatched. Germline CDR1 is SGHRS and CDR2 is YFSETQ. The CDR3 bases are TGCGCCAGCAGCGAGTCTAGCGGGGGGGCTGTCCATGAGCAGTTCTTC. It translates to CASSESSGGAVHEQFF.

This CDR3 is CASSLSVNTEAFF. CDR3 nucleotide sequence: TGTGCCAGCAGCTTATCCGTGAACACTGAAGCTTTCTTT. This rearrangement joins TRBV7-6 to TRBJ1-1; no clear D gene. Germline V gives CDR1 SGHVS, CDR2 FNYEAQ. CDR3 size: 13 residues. V shed 2 bases and J shed 0 bases, with 4 bases lying between them.

The chain links TRBV4-2 to TRBJ2-3, with D perhaps matching TRBD1 or TRBD2 (6 bases each). The CDR3 has 14 amino acids. CDR1 and CDR2 (germline): LGHNA, YNFKEQ. Trimming removed 0 bases from V and 4 bases from J, with 8 bases in between. The CDR3 nucleotides are TGTGCCAGCAGCCAAGACCGGGGGCCAGATACGCAGTATTTT. Translated: CASSQDRGPDTQYF.

About this clone itself: Relative to the germline gene, one junction end is altered; a read error may explain this. The chain links TRBV7-2 to TRBJ2-3; possibly TRBD1 for D (5 bases). The CDR3 has 14 amino acids. CDR1 and CDR2 from the germline V gene are SGHTA and FQGNSA. The CDR3 DNA follows: TGTGCCAGCAGCTTAGTAAGAGGCACAGGTACGCAGTATTTT. This codes for CASSLVRGTGTQYF. The entire variable domain, with the rest obtained from reference TRBV7-2 and TRBJ2-3, is as follows: GAGVSQSPSNKVTEKGKDVELRCDPISGHTALYWYRQSLGQGLEFLIYFQGNSAPDKSGLPSDRFSAERTGGSVSTLTIQRTQQEDSAVYLCASSLVRGTGTQYFGPGTRLTVL.

The chain has TRBV11-3 and TRBJ2-2; TRBD1 aligns across 9 bases. V shed 5 bases and J 5 bases; nucleotides not matched to a gene: 9. CDR3 length: 16 residues. The germline V gene encodes CDR1 SGHNT and CDR2 YENEEA. The CDR3 region has the DNA TGTGCCAGCAGCCCCCGGGACAGGGCACAGACCGGGGAGCTGTTTTTT. It codes for CASSPRDRAQTGELFF. Looking up the rest from reference TRBV11-3 and TRBJ2-2 gives the full variable domain: EAGVVQSPRYKIIEKKQPVAFWCNPISGHNTLYWYLQNLGQGPELLIRYENEEAVDDSQLPKDRFSAERLKGVDSTLKIQPAELGDSAVYLCASSPRDRAQTGELFFGEGSRLTVL.

This clone came up once. The chain recombines TRBV11-3 with TRBJ2-4; possible D gene TRBD1, 5 bases. The V end was cut by 1 base, the J end by 7 bases, with 11 bases between. From germline, CDR1 is SGHNT and CDR2 YENEEA. The CDR3 is made up of 14 amino acids. The CDR3 DNA reads TGTGCCAGCAGCTTAGGGCAGGGCTCGAACATTCAGTACTTC. Translated, it gives CASSLGQGSNIQYF.

The J gene is TRBJ2-6, the V gene TRBV18; weak D call: TRBD2 (6 bases). V was cut by 4 bases and J by 2 bases, with 15 bases left in between. This CDR3 contains 17 residues. Germline lookup yields CDR1 KGHSH and CDR2 LQKENI. Here the CDR3 reads CASSLRQSGAGANVLTF. Here the CDR3 DNA reads TGTGCCAGCTCACTTAGACAGTCGGGGGCTGGGGCCAACGTCCTGACTTTC.

The chain has TRBV2 and TRBJ1-2; 7 bases agree with TRBD1. The CDR3 spans 12 residues. The junction had 8 bases not matched to a gene; V was cut back by 8 bases and J by 8 bases. Germline V gene sequence: CDR1 SNHLY, CDR2 FYNNEI. The CDR3 nucleotides read TGTGCCAGCCGATTGCGAGGGGGCGGCTACACCTTC. It is translated as CASRLRGGGYTF.

CDR3 nucleotide sequence: TGTGCCAGCAGCTTAGATCAGGGGTACGAGCAGTACTTC. It encodes CASSLDQGYEQYF. This chain joins TRBV7-2 and TRBJ2-7; possibly TRBD1 for D (6 bases). The germline CDR1 and CDR2 sequences are SGHTA and FQGNSA. The CDR3 runs to 13 residues. V was cut by 1 base and J by 4 bases, with 8 bases left in between.

A word on this clone: Compared with germline, one end of the junction differs, possibly owing to a read error. V usage is TRBV5-8 and J usage is TRBJ1-2; a weak D match, TRBD1 (5 bases). Looked up from germline, CDR1 is SGHTS and CDR2 is YDEGEE. CDR3 length equals 14 residues. Written as DNA, the CDR3 is TGCGCCAGCAGCCAATTCACGCAGGGAGGTGGCTACACCTTC. Protein product: CASSQFTQGGGYTF.

Concerning this clone itself: This sample also contains other DNA sequences that code for the same CDR3. The V and J genes are TRBV29-1 and TRBJ1-2; D call uncertain. The CDR3 is made up of 11 amino acids. Germline CDR1 and CDR2: SQVTM and ANQGSEA. V dropped 8 bases and J dropped 3 bases, with 10 bases sitting between them. In nucleotides, the CDR3 is TGCAGCTGCGCGGGAGACTATGGCTACACCTTC. Translated, it gives CSCAGDYGYTF.

This chain connects TRBV27 to TRBJ2-1; 9 nucleotides agree with TRBD2. Germline V gene lookup returns CDR1 MNHEY and CDR2 SMNVEV (reference sequence). The ends lost 5 bases at V and 5 bases at J; junction bases unmatched: 7. CDR3 length equals 15 residues. This CDR3 reads CASSGSGGRNNEQFF. The DNA of the CDR3 is TGTGCCAGCAGTGGGAGCGGGGGGCGCAACAATGAGCAGTTCTTC.

The rearrangement joins TRBV28 to TRBJ1-1; tentative D call: TRBD1 (6 bases). This CDR3 spans 12 amino acids. V was shortened by 7 bases and J by 5 bases, with 11 bases between the two germline ends. Germline-derived CDR1 and CDR2 are MDHEN and SYDVKM. CDR3 region: CASKQGVTEAFF. Written as DNA, the CDR3 is TGTGCCAGCAAACAGGGCGTAACTGAAGCTTTCTTT.

The V gene is TRBV18, the J gene TRBJ1-1; D is ambiguous. From germline, CDR1 is KGHSH and CDR2 LQKENI. V lost 3 bases and J lost 1, with 9 bases in between. The CDR3 sequence is 14 residues long. The CDR3 protein is CASSPLQTNTEAFF. CDR3 bases: TGTGCCAGCTCACCGTTACAGACGAACACTGAAGCTTTCTTT.

The J gene is TRBJ1-2, the V gene TRBV6-1; possibly TRBD1 for D (5 bases). In germline, CDR1 is MNHNS, CDR2 SASEGT. The CDR3 is 14 amino acids. V shed 5 bases and J shed 8 bases, with 18 bases lying between them. The CDR3 spells CASSTGGNPWGYTF. The DNA of the CDR3 is TGTGCCAGCAGTACTGGGGGGAATCCGTGGGGCTACACCTTC.

This chain links TRBV7-3 with TRBJ2-3; D unresolved. The CDR3 extends over 14 amino acids. CDR1 and CDR2 from the germline V gene are SGHTA and FQGTGA. Between the trimmed V and J ends, which lost 3 bases and 2 bases, there was a span of 9 bases. CDR3 nucleotide sequence: TGTGCCAGCAGCTTCACGGGTCACACAGATACGCAGTATTTT. Protein product: CASSFTGHTDTQYF.

The chain links TRBV6-5 to TRBJ1-2; D gene uncertain. The V and J ends lost 0 bases and 0 bases respectively, with 5 bases between them. The CDR3 spans 14 residues. CDR1 is MNHEY, CDR2 SVGAGI, per germline. This CDR3 is CASSYSMANYGYTF. The DNA of the CDR3 is TGTGCCAGCAGTTACTCGATGGCTAACTATGGCTACACCTTC.

The V gene is TRBV19, the J gene TRBJ2-1; 11 bases map to TRBD2. The CDR3 spans 15 residues. Germline assignment: CDR1 LNHDA and CDR2 SQIVND (reference sequence). V shed 6 bases and J 4 bases; nucleotides not matched to a gene: 5. The CDR3 spells CASSPGLADYNEQFF. The CDR3 DNA follows: TGTGCCAGTAGCCCGGGACTAGCGGATTACAATGAGCAGTTCTTC.

This clone was recorded a few times. This chain joins TRBV10-1 and TRBJ2-2; possibly TRBD1 for D (7 bases). Trimming pared 4 bases from V and 2 bases from J, leaving 17 bases between. From germline, CDR1 is WNHNN and CDR2 SYGVQD (reference sequence). CDR3 length: 17 residues. CDR3 DNA: TGCGCCAGCAGTGTTAACCCAGGGGGGCGAAACACCGGGGAGCTGTTTTTT. It yields the protein CASSVNPGGRNTGELFF.

The V gene is TRBV9, the J gene TRBJ2-3; D not resolved. V was trimmed by 1 base and J by 2 bases, leaving 17 bases between them. The CDR3 covers 17 residues. Germline values: CDR1 SGDLS, CDR2 YYNGEE. The CDR3, as DNA: TGTGCCAGCAGCGTAACCGGCGACGCAGGAAACACAGATACGCAGTATTTT. Translated, it gives CASSVTGDAGNTDTQYF.

The chain uses TRBV7-6 and TRBJ1-4, with D unclear. This CDR3 contains 14 residues. CDR1 is SGHVS and CDR2 is FNYEAQ in the germline V gene. Trimming removed 5 bases from V and 7 bases from J, with 14 bases in between. The CDR3 bases are TGTGCCAGCAGCCCCGTAGGGCAGAGTGAAAAACTGTTTTTT. It translates to CASSPVGQSEKLFF.